A selection of T cell receptor beta chains follows, all from one sample in a study of T cells in localized non-small cell lung cancer. Data came from immunoSEQ multiplex PCR; TCRdb stores just in-frame clones and leaves some out. Of tens of thousands of clones detected, approximately 80% appear once; the ten largest clones hold roughly 9%. This sample comprised peripheral blood, obtained before any cancer treatment. Every receptor here comes from a female donor over 55 with stage I lung adenocarcinoma. The CDR3 runs from the conserved cysteine through the conserved F or W. A D gene is named only where the DNA matches it firmly. A row's size may be missing; if present it is once, few, many or a size class.

size,D,J,V,DNA,CDR3
NA,TRBD2,TRBJ2-3,TRBV9,TGTGCCAGCAGCGTAGTGGGGGAGGGACCAGATACGCAGTATTTT,CASSVVGEGPDTQYF
NA,NA,TRBJ2-7,TRBV19,TGTGCCAGTAGTGGGGTGTACGAGCAGTACTTC,CASSGVYEQYF
few,TRBD2,TRBJ2-1,TRBV9,TGTGCCAGCAGCGCAACTAGCGGGAGGGCAAATGAGCAGTTCTTC,CASSATSGRANEQFF
NA,NA,TRBJ2-3,TRBV28,TGTGCCAGCAGTTATTCTCTGGGGACAGATACGCAGTATTTT,CASSYSLGTDTQYF
once,NA,TRBJ2-7,TRBV6-4,TGTGCCAGCAGTGACTCGGGTAGGCAGGAAGCCCTCTACGAGCAGTACTTC,CASSDSGRQEALYEQYF
few,TRBD1,TRBJ2-7,TRBV7-9,TGTGCCAGCAGCTTAGTACAGGGGGATTGGGAGCAGTACTTC,CASSLVQGDWEQYF
NA,NA,TRBJ1-1,TRBV18,TGTGCCAGCTCACCTGCCCGGTCGTCTGAAGCTTTCTTT,CASSPARSSEAFF
NA,NA,TRBJ2-3,TRBV6-1,TGTGCCAGCAATGGACGGACGAGGGCAGATACGCAGTATTTT,CASNGRTRADTQYF
NA,NA,TRBJ2-3,TRBV5-1,TGCGCCAGCAGCCCAGGCCGGGGGGCGCAGACAGATACGCAGTATTTT,CASSPGRGAQTDTQYF
NA,NA,TRBJ2-7,TRBV23-1,TGCGCCAGCAGTCAATTCACCCACGAGCAGTACTTC,CASSQFTHEQYF
NA,TRBD2,TRBJ2-2,TRBV5-4,TGTGCCAGCAGCACTAGCGGGAGGACCACCGGGGAGCTGTTTTTT,CASSTSGRTTGELFF
NA,NA,TRBJ2-5,TRBV6-6,TGTGCCAGCAGTTTTTTCCAGCAAGAGACCCAGTACTTC,CASSFFQQETQYF
NA,TRBD2,TRBJ2-7,TRBV6-1,TGTGCCAGCAGTGAAGCGTGGCGGGGGGGTTACGAGCAGTACTTC,CASSEAWRGGYEQYF
NA,TRBD2,TRBJ2-3,TRBV5-1,TGCGCCAGCAGCTTGGCGGGAGGCTCCACAGATACGCAGTATTTT,CASSLAGGSTDTQYF
NA,NA,TRBJ2-1,TRBV28,TGTGCCAGCAGTTCCCCGACGAAGGCCGAGCAGTTCTTC,CASSSPTKAEQFF
NA,TRBD1,TRBJ2-7,TRBV5-1,TGCGCCAGCAGCTTGACAGGGGGTCACTACGAGCAGTACTTC,CASSLTGGHYEQYF
NA,TRBD1,TRBJ1-6,TRBV15,TGTGCCACCAGCATGCAGGGGACAGGGGAATCACCCCTCCACTTT,CATSMQGTGESPLHF
few,NA,TRBJ2-7,TRBV7-2,TGTGCCAGCAGCTTAGGGCTTGGGGGTGGCTACGAGCAGTACTTC,CASSLGLGGGYEQYF
NA,TRBD1,TRBJ1-3,TRBV4-3,TGCGCCAGCAGCTATGGACAGGGCTTATCTGGAAACACCATATATTTT,CASSYGQGLSGNTIYF
NA,NA,TRBJ2-5,TRBV5-1,TGCGCCAGCAGCTTGAGGTCCGGAAAAGAGACCCAGTACTTC,CASSLRSGKETQYF
once,NA,TRBJ2-1,TRBV5-1,TGCGCCAGCAGCCCGGACCCGAGCTCCTACAATGAGCAGTTCTTC,CASSPDPSSYNEQFF
NA,NA,TRBJ2-3,TRBV9,TGTGCCAGCAGCGCCCTCCCCCGGGGAGATACGCAGTATTTT,CASSALPRGDTQYF
NA,NA,TRBJ2-2,TRBV11-2,TGTGCCAGCAGCTTAGGGACAGTCTACACCGGGGAGCTGTTTTTT,CASSLGTVYTGELFF
few,TRBD1,TRBJ2-6,TRBV5-8,TGTGCCAGCAGCTACGGGACAGGGGCCTCTGGGGCCAACGTCCTGACTTTC,CASSYGTGASGANVLTF
once,TRBD2,TRBJ2-3,TRBV4-3,TGCGCCAGCAGCCGGGACTATAGGTCGGATACGCAGTATTTT,CASSRDYRSDTQYF
NA,NA,TRBJ2-5,TRBV30,TGTGCCTGGACGGGGGGCAGGGAAGAGACCCAGTACTTC,CAWTGGREETQYF
NA,NA,TRBJ1-6,TRBV10-3,TGTGCCATCAGTGAGTCGGGCGGAGATGGGAATTCACCCCTCCACTTT,CAISESGGDGNSPLHF
NA,NA,TRBJ1-5,TRBV21-1,TGTGCCAGCAGCAGCGGAGGGGGCCAAAATCAGCCCCAGCATTTT,CASSSGGGQNQPQHF
NA,NA,TRBJ1-2,TRBV30,TGTGCCTGCGGCGAAGGGGGCTACACCTTC,CACGEGGYTF
once,TRBD2,TRBJ2-3,TRBV9,TGTGCCAGCAGCTTGAGCGGGGGGGCCACAGATACGCAGTATTTT,CASSLSGGATDTQYF
once,TRBD2,TRBJ2-2,TRBV7-9,TGTGCCAGCAGCTGGGAGGGACCGGCCGGGGAGCTGTTTTTT,CASSWEGPAGELFF
NA,NA,TRBJ2-7,TRBV2,TGTGCCAGCAGTGGGGTCAGGGGATTCTACGAGCAGTACTTC,CASSGVRGFYEQYF
NA,NA,TRBJ2-2,TRBV9,TGTGCCAGCAGCCTCTCTACGGGGGCAACCACCGGGGAGCTGTTTTTT,CASSLSTGATTGELFF
NA,NA,TRBJ2-5,TRBV2,TGTGCCAGCAACGCTGGCGGTCGGGAGACCCAGTACTTC,CASNAGGRETQYF
NA,TRBD1,TRBJ2-4,TRBV6-1,TGTGCCAGCAGTGAAGACAGGGGGCTTGGGGCCAAAAACATTCAGTACTTC,CASSEDRGLGAKNIQYF
NA,NA,TRBJ2-7,TRBV5-6,TGTGCCAGCAGCCCTGGTGAACGGCGTTACTCCTACGAGCAGTACTTC,CASSPGERRYSYEQYF
few,NA,TRBJ2-5,TRBV7-2,TGTGCCAGCAGCTCCCCGAGGGGGAGGGAGACCCAGTACTTC,CASSSPRGRETQYF
NA,NA,TRBJ1-2,TRBV25-1,TGTGCCAGCAGTGAAATGGGAGGGGTAGGCTTCCTCTATGGCTACACCTTC,CASSEMGGVGFLYGYTF
NA,NA,TRBJ2-7,TRBV2,TGTGCCAGCAGTGGTCGTCAGGGTGGCCCCGAGCAGTACTTC,CASSGRQGGPEQYF
NA,NA,TRBJ1-4,TRBV27,TGTGCCAGCAGTTTCAACGGGATAAATGAAAAACTGTTTTTT,CASSFNGINEKLFF
NA,NA,TRBJ1-4,TRBV30,TGTGCCTGGAGACTGAATGAAAAACTGTTTTTT,CAWRLNEKLFF
NA,NA,TRBJ1-4,TRBV28,TGTGCCAGCAGGGCCGCGACGGGGGCCTCTGAAAAACTGTTTTTT,CASRAATGASEKLFF
NA,NA,TRBJ1-1,TRBV9,TGTGCCAGCAGCCCCCGAGGGGGGTCTGAAGCTTTCTTT,CASSPRGGSEAFF
few,NA,TRBJ2-1,TRBV19,TGTGCCAGTAGTATAGATCGCTACAATGAGCAGTTCTTC,CASSIDRYNEQFF
NA,NA,TRBJ1-1,TRBV5-1,TGCGCCAGCAGCCCAGACAGATGGACTGAAGCTTTCTTT,CASSPDRWTEAFF
once,NA,TRBJ1-3,TRBV5-6,TGTGCCAGCAGCCCGGACGTCTCTGGAAACACCATATATTTT,CASSPDVSGNTIYF
once,NA,TRBJ2-7,TRBV2,TGTGCCAGCAGGAGCTCCTACGAGCAGTACTTC,CASRSSYEQYF
few,NA,TRBJ1-2,TRBV15,TGTGCCACCAGCAGAGATCAGCAGTATGGCTACACCTTC,CATSRDQQYGYTF
NA,NA,TRBJ1-2,TRBV28,TGTGCCAGCAGTTTATTATCAGGGGCGGACTATGGCTACACCTTC,CASSLLSGADYGYTF
NA,NA,TRBJ2-1,TRBV9,TGTGCCAGCAGCCCTCTCGTTCTGAGGGATAGGAATGAGCAGTTCTTC,CASSPLVLRDRNEQFF
NA,NA,TRBJ2-1,TRBV28,TGTGCCAGCAGTTTGGGACCATCCTACAATGAGCAGTTCTTC,CASSLGPSYNEQFF
few,TRBD1,TRBJ2-1,TRBV7-2,TGTGCCAGCAGCTCCCGGGACAGGGGTAGCAAGCAGTTCTTC,CASSSRDRGSKQFF